This is a list of T cell receptor beta chains from one sample in a study of human T cells and chemical hapten exposure. In TCRdb, the RACE reads were re-called with MiXCR into one record per CDR3 protein. The sample has tens of thousands of distinct CDR3 sequences; 10% are singletons. Here the sequenced sample was whole blood, taken in connection with sensitization to the hapten diphenylcyclopropenone (DPC). These receptors were taken from a woman between 50 and 59 years old with alopecia areata. Some clones in this sample may be carry-over from other donors' samples. Both conserved end residues are part of each CDR3. The D gene is left open where the match is weak. A row's size may be missing; if present it is once, few, many or a size class.

>TRBJ1-1|TRBD1|TRBV29-1|many
CSVGPGQGSRTEAFF
TGCAGCGTTGGTCCGGGACAGGGTTCGCGCACTGAAGCTTTCTTT
>TRBJ1-1|TRBD1|TRBV20-1|.
CSARDLGDRGNTEAFF
TGCAGTGCTAGAGACCTCGGTGACAGGGGGAACACTGAAGCCTTCTTT
>TRBJ2-1|.|TRBV10-3|many
CAISESRGPSVNEQFF
TGTGCCATCAGTGAGTCAAGGGGACCCAGCGTAAATGAGCAGTTCTTC
>TRBJ1-3|.|TRBV18|many
CASSSEKGTSGNTIYF
TGTGCCAGCTCATCCGAGAAGGGGACCTCTGGAAACACCATATATTTT
>TRBJ2-7|.|TRBV3-1|many
CASSQDRVSYEQYF
TGTGCCAGCAGCCAAGATAGAGTCAGTTACGAGCAGTACTTC
>TRBJ2-3|TRBD2|TRBV20-1|many
CSARAPAGGPDTQYF
TGCAGTGCTAGGGCCCCTGCGGGAGGGCCAGATACGCAGTATTTT
>TRBJ2-2|TRBD2|TRBV18|.
CASSPHLQGGTGELFF
TGTGCCAGCTCACCACATCTTCAGGGAGGGACCGGGGAGCTGTTTTTT
>TRBJ1-1|.|TRBV5-1|many
CASSPYGGTMMNTEAFF
TGCGCCAGCAGCCCCTATGGGGGAACCATGATGAACACTGAAGCTTTCTTT
>TRBJ1-1|.|TRBV6-5|.
CASSYFGGEAFF
TGTGCCAGCAGTTACTTCGGGGGTGAAGCTTTCTTT
>TRBJ2-1|TRBD2|TRBV2|many
CASSEFSASGRTTNEQFF
TGTGCCAGCAGTGAATTTTCGGCTAGCGGGAGGACAACGAATGAGCAGTTCTTC
>TRBJ1-1|TRBD1|TRBV18|many
CASSRRTGVVTEAFF
TGTGCCAGCTCACGACGGACAGGGGTTGTTACTGAAGCTTTCTTT
>TRBJ1-4|TRBD1|TRBV29-1|few
CSVGEGASNEKLFF
TGCAGCGTTGGGGAGGGGGCAAGTAACGAAAAACTGTTTTTT
>TRBJ2-7|TRBD2|TRBV20-1|many
CSASTSGTAYEQYF
TGCAGTGCGAGTACTAGCGGGACGGCCTACGAGCAGTACTTC
>TRBJ2-1|TRBD2|TRBV24-1|many
CATSDAGTSGRVNEQFF
TGTGCCACCAGTGACGCCGGGACTAGCGGGAGGGTAAATGAGCAGTTCTTC
>TRBJ2-1|.|TRBV29-1|few
CSVERDGTYNEQFF
TGCAGCGTTGAAAGGGACGGAACCTACAATGAGCAGTTCTTC
>TRBJ2-3|TRBD2|TRBV6-4|many
CASSPGTSGTDTQYF
TGTGCCAGCAGTCCCGGGACTAGCGGCACAGATACGCAGTATTTT
>TRBJ1-4|.|TRBV2|many
CASSEIQAYATNEKLFF
TGTGCCAGCAGTGAAATTCAGGCGTATGCAACTAATGAAAAACTGTTTTTT
>TRBJ2-3|.|TRBV10-3|many
CAIRGNFQGSDTQYF
TGTGCCATCAGGGGGAACTTTCAGGGGTCAGATACGCAGTATTTT
>TRBJ1-6|.|TRBV5-4|few
CASSSNNSPLHF
TGTGCCAGCAGCTCCAATAATTCACCCCTCCACTTT
>TRBJ1-2|TRBD1|TRBV6-5|many
CASSRLPWTGFGYTF
TGTGCCAGCAGCCGACTCCCCTGGACAGGGTTTGGCTACACCTTC
>TRBJ2-7|.|TRBV24-1|few
CATEDSATYEQYF
TGTGCCACCGAGGACAGTGCTACCTACGAGCAGTACTTC
>TRBJ2-7|.|TRBV3-1|many
CASSEEETSDGYEQYF
TGTGCCAGCAGCGAAGAGGAGACTAGTGATGGCTACGAGCAGTACTTC
>TRBJ2-7|TRBD2|TRBV29-1|many
CSVVYYTGTSSYEQYF
TGCAGCGTTGTGTACTATACCGGGACTAGCTCCTACGAGCAGTACTTC
>TRBJ1-5|.|TRBV3-1|few
CASSQGVFQPQHF
TGTGCCAGCAGCCAGGGGGTGTTTCAGCCCCAGCATTTT
>TRBJ2-5|TRBD2|TRBV29-1|many
CSVARGRARETQYF
TGCAGCGTTGCCCGCGGGAGGGCTAGAGAGACCCAGTACTTC
>TRBJ2-5|TRBD1|TRBV29-1|.
CSAQDRGFETQYF
TGCAGCGCACAGGACAGGGGGTTTGAGACCCAGTACTTC
>TRBJ1-5|TRBD1|TRBV7-8|few
CASRPDRGRQPQHF
TGTGCCAGCAGGCCCGACAGGGGTCGTCAGCCCCAGCATTTT
>TRBJ2-2|.|TRBV7-9|few
CASSESNTGELFF
TGTGCCAGCTCAGAAAGTAACACCGGGGAGCTGTTTTTT
>TRBJ2-1|TRBD2|TRBV29-1|many
CSVEGGTSDEQFF
TGCAGCGTTGAGGGCGGGACTAGCGATGAGCAGTTCTTC
>TRBJ1-5|TRBD1|TRBV18|many
CASSADSGQAGYQPQHF
TGTGCCAGCTCGGCGGATTCGGGACAGGCGGGTTATCAGCCCCAGCATTTT
>TRBJ1-1|.|TRBV18|.
CASSPLGGLNTEAFF
TGTGCCAGCTCACCTTTGGGGGGCCTGAACACTGAAGCTTTCTTT
>TRBJ2-3|.|TRBV29-1|many
CSVEGQASTDTQYF
TGCAGCGTTGAGGGCCAAGCTAGCACAGATACGCAGTATTTT
>TRBJ2-1|.|TRBV5-1|.
CASSLGSNPRGNEQFF
TGCGCCAGCAGCTTAGGGAGCAATCCCCGGGGGAATGAGCAGTTCTTC
>TRBJ2-1|TRBD2|TRBV7-2|many
CASSSVTGLSSGRRNEQFF
TGTGCCAGCAGCTCCGTTACGGGCCTCTCTAGCGGGAGACGCAATGAGCAGTTCTTC
>TRBJ1-4|TRBD1|TRBV29-1|many
CSVGAGTGVEKLFF
TGCAGCGTCGGAGCCGGGACAGGGGTCGAAAAACTGTTTTTT
>TRBJ2-3|.|TRBV12-3/TRBV12-4|few
CASSGSVTDTQYF
TGTGCCAGCAGCGGTAGCGTCACAGATACGCAGTATTTT
>TRBJ2-7|.|TRBV3-1|many
CASSQAPSSYEQYF
TGTGCCAGCAGCCAAGCCCCCAGCTCCTACGAGCAGTACTTC
>TRBJ1-2|.|TRBV5-1|many
CASSRDGSYGYTF
TGCGCCAGCAGCCGAGACGGTTCCTATGGCTACACCTTC
>TRBJ1-1|.|TRBV7-6|many
CASSLKPGTEAFF
TGTGCCAGCAGCTTAAAACCGGGCACTGAAGCTTTCTTT
>TRBJ2-7|.|TRBV12-3/TRBV12-4|.
CASSRSIYEQYF
TGTGCCAGCAGCCGGAGTATCTACGAGCAGTACTTC
>TRBJ1-1|.|TRBV6-2/TRBV6-3|many
CASSKEMNTEAFF
TGTGCCAGCAGCAAAGAGATGAACACTGAAGCTTTCTTT
>TRBJ2-7|TRBD2|TRBV12-3/TRBV12-4|few
CASSPPPSGSSYEQYF
TGTGCCAGCAGTCCCCCTCCTAGCGGAAGCTCCTACGAGCAGTACTTC
>TRBJ2-7|TRBD1|TRBV27|few
CASSTGQGAREQYF
TGTGCCAGCAGTACGGGACAGGGGGCGCGGGAGCAGTACTTC
>TRBJ1-3|TRBD1|TRBV10-2|.
CASSILGQSSGNTIYF
TGCGCCAGCTCGATATTGGGACAGAGCTCTGGAAACACCATATATTTT
>TRBJ2-7|.|TRBV20-1|.
CSAREGSEQYF
TGCAGTGCTAGAGAGGGTAGCGAGCAGTACTTC
>TRBJ2-7|.|TRBV11-2|.
CASSLPSGAGEQYF
TGTGCCAGCAGCCTCCCCTCGGGAGCAGGGGAGCAGTACTTC
>TRBJ2-1|.|TRBV10-2|many
CASTGYSYNEQFF
TGCGCCAGCACCGGTTACTCCTACAATGAGCAGTTCTTC
>TRBJ1-1|.|TRBV7-9|.
CASSLAAGDTEAFF
TGTGCCAGCAGCTTAGCCGCGGGTGACACTGAAGCTTTCTTT
>TRBJ2-1|.|TRBV19|many
CASSLTRYPDNEQFF
TGTGCCAGTAGCCTGACTCGTTACCCCGACAATGAGCAGTTCTTC
>TRBJ2-1|TRBD2|TRBV19|many
CASSTSGNNEQFF
TGTGCCAGTAGTACTAGCGGGAACAATGAGCAGTTCTTC
>TRBJ2-3|TRBD2|TRBV12-3/TRBV12-4|.
CASRSGSRTDTQYF
TGTGCCAGCAGAAGCGGGAGTAGGACAGATACGCAGTATTTT
>TRBJ2-7|TRBD1|TRBV7-9|many
CASSFGDSSDEQYF
TGTGCCAGCAGCTTCGGGGACAGTTCGGACGAGCAGTACTTC
>TRBJ2-2|.|TRBV30|few
CAWSHRTSAGELFF
TGTGCCTGGAGTCATCGGACATCAGCCGGGGAGCTGTTTTTT
>TRBJ1-6|TRBD1|TRBV20-1|many
CSGRQGSSPLHF
TGCAGCGGACGACAGGGCAGTTCACCCCTCCACTTT
>TRBJ2-4|.|TRBV7-9|many
CASSLDRDGIQYF
TGTGCCAGCAGCTTAGACAGGGACGGCATTCAGTACTTC
>TRBJ1-4|.|TRBV20-1|many
CSASTGTNEKLFF
TGCAGTGCTAGCACAGGGACTAATGAAAAACTGTTTTTT
>TRBJ2-5|.|TRBV3-1|.
CASSGPGLETQYF
TGTGCCAGCAGCGGGCCCGGGTTAGAGACCCAGTACTTC
>TRBJ2-5|TRBD2|TRBV5-1|.
CASSLAGHQETQYF
TGCGCCAGCAGCTTAGCGGGACACCAAGAGACCCAGTACTTC
>TRBJ2-2|TRBD2|TRBV29-1|many
CSVGSAGGPGELFF
TGCAGCGTTGGATCCGCGGGAGGGCCCGGGGAGCTGTTTTTT